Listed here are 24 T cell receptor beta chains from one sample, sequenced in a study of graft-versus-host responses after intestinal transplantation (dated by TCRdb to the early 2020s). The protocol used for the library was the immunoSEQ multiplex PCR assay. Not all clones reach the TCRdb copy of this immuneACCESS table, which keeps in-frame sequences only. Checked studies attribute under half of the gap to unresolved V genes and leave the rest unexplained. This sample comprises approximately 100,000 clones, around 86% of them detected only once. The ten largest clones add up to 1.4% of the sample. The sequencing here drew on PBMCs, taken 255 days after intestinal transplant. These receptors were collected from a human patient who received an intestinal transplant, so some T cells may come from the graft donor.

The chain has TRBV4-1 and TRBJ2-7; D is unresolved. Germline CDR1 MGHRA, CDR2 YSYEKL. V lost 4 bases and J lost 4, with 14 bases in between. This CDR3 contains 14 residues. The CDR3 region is CASSPVDGRYEQYF. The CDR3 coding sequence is TGCGCCAGCAGCCCCGTGGACGGACGGTACGAGCAGTACTTC.

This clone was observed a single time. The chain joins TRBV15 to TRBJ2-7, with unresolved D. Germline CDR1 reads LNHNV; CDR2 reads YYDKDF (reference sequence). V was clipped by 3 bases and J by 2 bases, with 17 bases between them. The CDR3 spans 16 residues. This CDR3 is CATSSSILSYAYEQYV. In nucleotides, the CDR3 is TGTGCCACCAGCAGCTCTATACTTTCCTACGCCTACGAGCAGTACGTC.

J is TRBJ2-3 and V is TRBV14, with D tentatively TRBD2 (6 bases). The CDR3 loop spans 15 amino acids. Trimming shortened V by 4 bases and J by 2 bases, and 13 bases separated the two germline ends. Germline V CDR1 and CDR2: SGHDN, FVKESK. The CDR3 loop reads CASSRASVNTDTQYF. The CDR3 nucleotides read TGTGCCAGCAGCCGGGCTAGCGTAAACACAGATACGCAGTATTTT.

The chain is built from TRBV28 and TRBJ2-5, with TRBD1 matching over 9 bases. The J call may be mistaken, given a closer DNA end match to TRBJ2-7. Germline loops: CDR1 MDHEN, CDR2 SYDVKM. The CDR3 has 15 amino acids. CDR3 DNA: TGTGCCAGCAGTCGGGACAGGGTAGGGTCCTACGAGCAGTACTTC. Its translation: CASSRDRVGSYEQYF.

As DNA, the CDR3 is TGCACCAGCAGCCAAAGGGGGAACACCGGGGAGCTGTTTTTT. It codes for CTSSQRGNTGELFF. The chain employs TRBV1 and TRBJ2-2; TRBD1 is the table's D call, not checked against the DNA. TRBV1 is tagged as a pseudogene. The CDR3 sequence is 14 residues long.

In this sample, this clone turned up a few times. CDR3 coding DNA: TGTGCCAGCAGTCCAGGAGGCGAGCAGTACGTC. Its protein is CASSPGGEQYV. This sequence joins TRBV21-1 and TRBJ2-7; TRBD2 is taken as the D call from the table, unchecked against the DNA. TRBV21-1 is flagged as a pseudogene. This CDR3 spans 11 amino acids.

CDR3: CASSSPHRQGNEQFF. The CDR3 DNA follows: TGTGCCAGCAGTTCCCCCCACAGACAGGGGAATGAGCAGTTCTTC. The chain links TRBV27 to TRBJ2-1; 8 nucleotides align to TRBD1. The CDR3 is 15 amino acids. Germline V gene data show CDR1 as MNHEY and CDR2 as SMNVEV (reference sequence). Trimming at V came to 4 bases and at J to 7 bases, leaving 9 bases not matched to a gene.

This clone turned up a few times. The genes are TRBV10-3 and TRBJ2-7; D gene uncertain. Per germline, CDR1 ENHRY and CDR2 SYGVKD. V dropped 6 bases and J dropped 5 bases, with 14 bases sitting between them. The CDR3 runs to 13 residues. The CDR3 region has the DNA TGTGCCATCAGCCCCGACCCCGTCAACGAGCAGTACTTC. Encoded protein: CAISPDPVNEQYF.

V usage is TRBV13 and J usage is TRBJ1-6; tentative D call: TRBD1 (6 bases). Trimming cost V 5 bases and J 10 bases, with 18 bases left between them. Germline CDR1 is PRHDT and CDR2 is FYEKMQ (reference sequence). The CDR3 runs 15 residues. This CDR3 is CASSASQGGRSPLHF. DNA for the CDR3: TGTGCCAGCAGCGCCTCACAGGGAGGGAGATCACCCCTCCACTTT. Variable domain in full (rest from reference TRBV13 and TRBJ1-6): AAGVIQSPRHLIKEKRETATLKCYPIPRHDTVYWYQQGPGQDPQFLISFYEKMQSDKGSIPDRFSAQQFSDYHSELNMSSLELGDSALYFCASSASQGGRSPLHFGNGTRLTVT.

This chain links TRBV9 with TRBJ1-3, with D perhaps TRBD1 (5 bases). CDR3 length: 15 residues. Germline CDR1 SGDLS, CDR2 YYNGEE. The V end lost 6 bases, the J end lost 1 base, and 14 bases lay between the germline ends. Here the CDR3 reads CASTEGHESGNTIYF. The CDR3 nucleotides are TGTGCCAGCACCGAGGGGCACGAGTCTGGAAACACCATATATTTT.

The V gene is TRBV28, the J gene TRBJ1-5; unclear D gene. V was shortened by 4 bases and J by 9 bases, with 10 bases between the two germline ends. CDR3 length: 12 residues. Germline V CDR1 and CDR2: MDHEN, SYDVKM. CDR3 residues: CASSSGGRPQHF. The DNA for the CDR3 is TGTGCCAGCAGTTCCGGAGGTAGGCCCCAGCATTTT. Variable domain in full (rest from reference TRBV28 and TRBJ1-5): DVKVTQSSRYLVKRTGEKVFLECVQDMDHENMFWYRQDPGLGLRLIYFSYDVKMKEKGDIPEGYSVSREKKERFSLILESASTNQTSMYLCASSSGGRPQHFGDGTRLSIL.

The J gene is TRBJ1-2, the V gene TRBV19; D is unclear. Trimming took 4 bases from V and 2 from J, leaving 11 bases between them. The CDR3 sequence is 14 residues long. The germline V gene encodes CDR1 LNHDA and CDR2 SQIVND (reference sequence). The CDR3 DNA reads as TGTGCCAGTAGTAGGGCCCTTGTAAACTATGGCTACACCTTC. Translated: CASSRALVNYGYTF.

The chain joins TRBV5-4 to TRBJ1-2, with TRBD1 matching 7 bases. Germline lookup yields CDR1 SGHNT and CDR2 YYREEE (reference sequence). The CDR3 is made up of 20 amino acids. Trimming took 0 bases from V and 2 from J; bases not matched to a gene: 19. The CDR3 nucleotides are TGTGCCAGCAGCTTGGAGTTTCCAGGGACAGCCGCCGCGAAAAACTATGGCTACACCTTC. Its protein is CASSLEFPGTAAAKNYGYTF.

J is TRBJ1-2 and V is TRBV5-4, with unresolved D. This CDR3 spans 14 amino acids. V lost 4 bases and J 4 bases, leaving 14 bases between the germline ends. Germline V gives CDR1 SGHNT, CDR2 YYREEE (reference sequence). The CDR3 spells CASSRPGMGYGYTF. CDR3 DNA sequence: TGTGCCAGCAGCCGGCCGGGTATGGGCTATGGCTACACCTTC.

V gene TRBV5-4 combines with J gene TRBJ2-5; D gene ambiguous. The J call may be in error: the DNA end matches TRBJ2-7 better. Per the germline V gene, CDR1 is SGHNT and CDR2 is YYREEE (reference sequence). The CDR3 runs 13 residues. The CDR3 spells CASRGSGAYEQYF. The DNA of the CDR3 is TGTGCCAGCAGGGGATCGGGCGCCTACGAGCAGTACTTC.

The DNA of the CDR3 is TGTGCCAGCAGCCAAGTCGAGGGGCAAGAGACCCAGTACTTC. Its translation is CASSQVEGQETQYF. V is TRBV4-2 and J is TRBJ2-5, with D possibly called TRBD1 or TRBD2 (5 bases each). The CDR3 runs 14 residues. Germline CDR1 is LGHNA and CDR2 is YNFKEQ. The V end lost 1 base, the J end lost 2 bases, and 8 bases lay between the germline ends.

The CDR3 spells CASSLYPPTASGSYEQYF. The CDR3 coding sequence is TGTGCCAGCAGTCTATACCCCCCGACGGCTAGCGGGAGCTACGAGCAGTACTTC. The rearrangement uses TRBV28 and TRBJ2-7; 10 bases are shared with TRBD2. The CDR3 has 18 amino acids. The germline gives CDR1 MDHEN, CDR2 SYDVKM. After removal of 5 bases from V and 3 bases from J, the junction contained 16 bases not matched to a gene.

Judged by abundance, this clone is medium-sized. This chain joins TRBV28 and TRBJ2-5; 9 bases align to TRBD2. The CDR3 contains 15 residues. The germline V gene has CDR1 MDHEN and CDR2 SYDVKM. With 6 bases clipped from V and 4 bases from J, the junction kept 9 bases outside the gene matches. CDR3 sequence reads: CASSPSGGSGETQYF. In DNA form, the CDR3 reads TGTGCCAGCAGCCCCAGCGGGGGGTCGGGAGAGACCCAGTACTTC.

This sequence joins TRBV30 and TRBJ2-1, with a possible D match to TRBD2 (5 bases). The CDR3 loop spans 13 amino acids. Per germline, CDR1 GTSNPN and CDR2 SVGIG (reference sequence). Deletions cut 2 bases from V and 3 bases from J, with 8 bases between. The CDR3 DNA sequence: TGTGCCTGGAGTCAAGGGAGCTACAATGAGCAGTTCTTC. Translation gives CAWSQGSYNEQFF.

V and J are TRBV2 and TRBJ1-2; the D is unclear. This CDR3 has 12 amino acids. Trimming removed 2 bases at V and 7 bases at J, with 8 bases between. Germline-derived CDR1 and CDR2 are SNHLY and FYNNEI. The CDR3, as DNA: TGTGCCAGCAGTGAAAGGAGGGTTGGCTACACCTTC. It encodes CASSERRVGYTF. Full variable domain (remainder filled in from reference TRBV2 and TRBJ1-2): EPEVTQTPSHQVTQMGQEVILRCVPISNHLYFYWYRQILGQKVEFLVSFYNNEISEKSEIFDDQFSVERPDGSNFTLKIRSTKLEDSAMYFCASSERRVGYTFGSGTRLTVV.

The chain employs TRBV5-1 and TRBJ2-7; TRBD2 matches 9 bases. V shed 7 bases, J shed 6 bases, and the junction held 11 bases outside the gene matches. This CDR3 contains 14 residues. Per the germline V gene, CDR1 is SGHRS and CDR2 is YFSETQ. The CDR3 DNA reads TGCGCCAGCTCGCCTCCGGGACTAGCTCCCGAGCAGTACTTC. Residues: CASSPPGLAPEQYF.

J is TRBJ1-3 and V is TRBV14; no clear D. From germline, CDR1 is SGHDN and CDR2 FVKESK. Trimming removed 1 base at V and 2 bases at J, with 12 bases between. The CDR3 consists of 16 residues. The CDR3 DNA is TGTGCCAGCAGCCAAGTTGGGATTTGGGCTGGAAACACCATATATTTT. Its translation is CASSQVGIWAGNTIYF.

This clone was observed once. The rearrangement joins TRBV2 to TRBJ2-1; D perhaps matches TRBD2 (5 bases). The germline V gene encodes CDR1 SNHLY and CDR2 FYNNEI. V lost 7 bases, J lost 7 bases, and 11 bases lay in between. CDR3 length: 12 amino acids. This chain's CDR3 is CASNLRENEQFF. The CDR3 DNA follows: TGTGCCAGCAACCTGAGGGAGAATGAGCAGTTCTTC. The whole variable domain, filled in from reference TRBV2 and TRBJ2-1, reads EPEVTQTPSHQVTQMGQEVILRCVPISNHLYFYWYRQILGQKVEFLVSFYNNEISEKSEIFDDQFSVERPDGSNFTLKIRSTKLEDSAMYFCASNLRENEQFFGPGTRLTVL.

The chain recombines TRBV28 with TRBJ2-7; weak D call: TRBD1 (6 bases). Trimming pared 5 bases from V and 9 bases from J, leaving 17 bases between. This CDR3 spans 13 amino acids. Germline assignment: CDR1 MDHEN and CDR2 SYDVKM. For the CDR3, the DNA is TGTGCCAGCAGTAGCCAACAGGGTCTTGGGCAGTACTTC. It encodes CASSSQQGLGQYF.